Shown below are 5 T cell receptor beta chains from a single sample sequenced in a study of control samples from healthy donors and cancer patients. The data were produced by immunoSEQ multiplex PCR, yet TCRdb's version contains in-frame clones alone and is incomplete. The sample yields more than 5,500 clones, around 72% seen once. Sequences were obtained from formalin-fixed, paraffin-embedded tissue. The receptors come from a male donor with melanoma.

The CDR3 DNA follows: TGCGCCAGCAGCTTGGCGGCTAGCTACGAGCAGTACTTC. Translated, it gives CASSLAASYEQYF. The rearrangement uses TRBV5-1 and TRBJ2-7; no clear D gene. The germline CDR1 and CDR2 sequences are SGHRS and YFSETQ. The CDR3 covers 13 residues. With 0 bases removed from V and 3 bases from J, the gap between germline ends came to 7 bases.

This clone was observed a single time. The chain couples TRBV28 to TRBJ2-1; D uncertain. V lost 2 bases to trimming and J lost 8 bases, with 4 bases between them. This CDR3 is built from 11 residues. Germline V gene data show CDR1 as MDHEN and CDR2 as SYDVKM. CDR3 bases: TGTGCCAGCAGTTTAAAGCATGAGCAGTTCTTC. Translating it yields CASSLKHEQFF.

The J gene is TRBJ2-6, the V gene TRBV12-3 or TRBV12-4; the D is unclear. Trimming took 7 bases from V and 2 from J, leaving 0 bases between them. This CDR3 spans 11 amino acids. In DNA form, the CDR3 reads TGTGCCAGCACTGGGGCCAACGTCCTGACTTTC. It is translated as CASTGANVLTF.

The rearrangement joins TRBV28 to TRBJ2-5; 8 bases fit TRBD1. CDR3 length equals 13 residues. The J segment lost 4 bases and the V segment lost 5 bases, leaving 3 bases of the junction unmatched. Per the germline V gene, CDR1 is MDHEN and CDR2 is SYDVKM. This chain's CDR3 is CASSPGGAETQYF. For the CDR3, the DNA is TGTGCCAGCAGTCCAGGGGGCGCAGAGACCCAGTACTTC. The variable domain in full, with the rest retrieved from reference TRBV28 and TRBJ2-5, is DVKVTQSSRYLVKRTGEKVFLECVQDMDHENMFWYRQDPGLGLRLIYFSYDVKMKEKGDIPEGYSVSREKKERFSLILESASTNQTSMYLCASSPGGAETQYFGPGTRLLVL.

This clone is a singleton in its sample. This chain uses TRBV5-1 with TRBJ2-3; D tentatively reads TRBD1 or TRBD2 (5 bases each). The V gene lost 5 bases and the J gene lost 0 bases, with 10 bases spanning the gap. Germline V gives CDR1 SGHRS, CDR2 YFSETQ. CDR3 length: 14 residues. CDR3 bases: TGCGCCAGCAGTCTGGGGGAAAGCACAGATACGCAGTATTTT. This sequence encodes CASSLGESTDTQYF.